These T cell receptor beta chains were read from a single sample in a study of blood T cell repertoires in COVID-19. The method was immunoSEQ multiplex PCR; TCRdb's version includes in-frame clones alone and lacks a portion of them. The data contain over 200,000 clones, around 84% of them singletons. The source material was peripheral blood. The receptors shown here come from a man at least 80 years old with acute or convalescent COVID-19. CDR3s include the opening cysteine and the closing phenylalanine or tryptophan. The order of the fields is V gene, clone size, J gene, D gene, CDR3 protein, CDR3 DNA. The D gene is left open where the match is weak. Only part of the rows carry a size: once, few, many, or a class if the clone is expanded.

>TRBV27|-|TRBJ2-5|TRBD2
CASSGLAGKETQYF
TGTGCCAGCAGCGGACTAGCGGGGAAAGAGACCCAGTACTTC
>TRBV12-5|-|TRBJ2-1|TRBD1
CASGPGTDYNEQFF
TGTGCTAGTGGTCCCGGGACAGACTACAATGAGCAGTTCTTC
>TRBV29-1|-|TRBJ1-3|-
CSVAPSSGNTIYF
TGCAGCGTTGCCCCCAGCTCTGGAAACACCATATATTTT
>TRBV28|-|TRBJ1-4|TRBD1
CASSLFQGEEKLFF
TGTGCCAGCAGTTTATTCCAGGGGGAGGAAAAACTGTTTTTT
>TRBV24-1|-|TRBJ2-1|TRBD2
CATGTSGTGSYNEQFF
TGTGCCACCGGGACTAGCGGGACAGGCTCCTACAATGAGCAGTTCTTC
>TRBV14|-|TRBJ2-2|TRBD2
CASSGLLGLAGVNTGELFF
TGTGCCAGCAGCGGATTGTTGGGACTAGCGGGAGTGAACACCGGGGAGCTGTTTTTT
>TRBV7-6|-|TRBJ2-5|-
CASSLGGNPETQYF
TGTGCCAGCAGCTTAGGAGGGAACCCAGAGACCCAGTACTTC
>TRBV10-3|-|TRBJ2-1|TRBD2
CAISLAGDRDEQFF
TGTGCCATCAGTCTAGCGGGAGACAGGGATGAGCAGTTCTTC
>TRBV24-1|-|TRBJ2-3|TRBD1
CATRTGKTADTQYF
TGTGCCACCAGGACAGGGAAGACGGCAGATACGCAGTATTTT
>TRBV11-2|-|TRBJ2-1|TRBD2
CASSYGLVYNEQFF
TGTGCCAGCAGCTACGGACTAGTTTACAATGAGCAGTTCTTC
>TRBV24-1|few|TRBJ1-2|TRBD1
CATSDRPTGDYTF
TGTGCCACCAGTGATCGCCCGACAGGGGACTACACCTTC
>TRBV6-2/TRBV6-3|-|TRBJ1-4|-
CASSYGSGAQEEKLFF
TGTGCCAGCAGTTACGGATCCGGCGCCCAGGAAGAAAAACTGTTTTTT
>TRBV10-3|-|TRBJ2-7|-
CAISETESSYEQYF
TGTGCCATCAGTGAGACAGAGAGCTCCTACGAGCAGTACTTC
>TRBV6-6|few|TRBJ1-2|TRBD1
CATAREQGTYGYTF
TGTGCCACCGCCAGAGAACAGGGGACCTATGGCTACACCTTC
>TRBV27|-|TRBJ2-3|-
CASSFEASTTDTQYF
TGTGCCAGCAGTTTCGAGGCTAGCACTACAGATACGCAGTATTTT
>TRBV29-1|-|TRBJ2-5|-
CSVGRGAETQYF
TGCAGCGTTGGACGGGGAGCGGAGACCCAGTACTTC
>TRBV7-2|once|TRBJ2-1|TRBD1
CASRPLTGYYPGEQFF
TGTGCCAGCAGACCTCTGACAGGGTACTACCCGGGTGAGCAGTTCTTC
>TRBV6-1|-|TRBJ2-7|TRBD1
CASSEGGQSYEQYF
TGTGCCAGCAGTGAAGGGGGACAGTCCTACGAGCAGTACTTC
>TRBV28|-|TRBJ2-5|-
CASSIGGTQETQYF
TGTGCCAGCAGTATAGGCGGAACCCAAGAGACCCAGTACTTC
>TRBV7-2|-|TRBJ2-1|-
CASSPWRSRNNEQFF
TGTGCCAGCAGCCCATGGAGATCACGAAACAATGAGCAGTTCTTC
>TRBV29-1|-|TRBJ2-1|-
CSVAPGSSYNEQFF
TGCAGCGTTGCCCCCGGGAGCTCCTACAATGAGCAGTTCTTC
>TRBV18|-|TRBJ1-3|-
CASSPPGETPGNTIYF
TGTGCCAGCTCACCACCGGGCGAAACTCCTGGAAACACCATATATTTT
>TRBV7-8|-|TRBJ2-5|-
CASSALETEETQYF
TGTGCCAGCAGCGCCCTGGAGACGGAAGAGACCCAGTACTTC
>TRBV5-4|-|TRBJ2-2|-
CASRPQGYGTGELFF
TGTGCCAGCAGGCCGCAGGGTTATGGGACCGGGGAGCTGTTTTTT
>TRBV2|-|TRBJ1-5|-
CASRVRDQPQHF
TGTGCCAGCAGAGTCAGGGATCAGCCCCAGCATTTT
>TRBV18|-|TRBJ1-2|-
CASSGSQGRDGYTF
TGTGCCAGCTCGGGGTCCCAGGGCCGTGATGGCTACACCTTC
>TRBV7-2|-|TRBJ1-3|-
CASSSPTASGNTIYF
TGTGCCAGCAGCTCACCGACAGCGTCTGGAAACACCATATATTTT